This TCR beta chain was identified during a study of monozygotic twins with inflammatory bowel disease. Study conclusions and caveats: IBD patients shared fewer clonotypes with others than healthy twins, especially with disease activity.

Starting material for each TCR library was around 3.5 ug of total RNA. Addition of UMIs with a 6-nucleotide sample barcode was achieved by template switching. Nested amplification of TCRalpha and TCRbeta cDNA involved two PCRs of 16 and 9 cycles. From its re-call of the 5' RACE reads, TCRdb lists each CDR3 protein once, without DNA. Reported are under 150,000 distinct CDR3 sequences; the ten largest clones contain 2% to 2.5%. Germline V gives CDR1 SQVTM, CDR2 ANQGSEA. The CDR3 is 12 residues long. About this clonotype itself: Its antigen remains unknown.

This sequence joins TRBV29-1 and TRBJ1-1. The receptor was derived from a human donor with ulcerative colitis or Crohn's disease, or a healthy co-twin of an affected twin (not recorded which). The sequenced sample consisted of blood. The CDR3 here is CSVLPMNTEAFF.